The 28 T cell receptor beta chains listed next were all sequenced from one sample in a study of cytomegalovirus exposure and HLA in healthy donors. Amplification used 60 Vbeta primers and 13 Jbeta primers. Data came from immunoSEQ multiplex PCR; TCRdb stores just in-frame clones and leaves some out. The sample contains about 180,000 clones, 70% to 75% of which appear only once. Material: PBMCs. These receptors all come from a male donor in good health and CMV-seronegative.

This chain joins TRBV15 and TRBJ1-5; D perhaps matches TRBD1 (5 bases). Germline values: CDR1 LNHNV, CDR2 YYDKDF (reference sequence). CDR3 length: 16 amino acids. Trimming stripped 3 bases from V and 0 bases from J, with 12 bases between. The CDR3 region has the DNA TGTGCCACCAGCAGTAGTACAGGTTATAGCAATCAGCCCCAGCATTTT. Translated, it gives CATSSSTGYSNQPQHF.

This chain joins TRBV7-2 and TRBJ1-2; TRBD1 is a possible D gene (5 bases). CDR1 and CDR2 (germline): SGHTA, FQGNSA. The V and J ends lost 3 bases and 8 bases respectively, with 13 bases between them. This CDR3 contains 13 residues. The CDR3 spells CASSLIGARGYTF. The CDR3 nucleotides read TGTGCCAGCAGCTTGATAGGGGCGAGGGGCTACACCTTC. The complete variable domain, with remaining parts taken from reference TRBV7-2 and TRBJ1-2, reads GAGVSQSPSNKVTEKGKDVELRCDPISGHTALYWYRQSLGQGLEFLIYFQGNSAPDKSGLPSDRFSAERTGGSVSTLTIQRTQQEDSAVYLCASSLIGARGYTFGSGTRLTVV.

V gene TRBV9 combines with J gene TRBJ1-6; 9 positions match TRBD1. The CDR3 is 16 amino acids. Germline trimming cut 4 bases from V and 9 bases from J; bases unmatched to any gene: 11. Germline-derived CDR1 and CDR2 are SGDLS and YYNGEE. DNA of the CDR3: TGTGCCAGCAGCCAGTCCGCGACAGGGGGTGGTTCACCCCTCCACTTT. Translation gives CASSQSATGGGSPLHF.

The rearrangement uses TRBV18 and TRBJ2-3; D is undetermined. The germline V and J ends were trimmed by 3 bases and 4 bases, with 11 bases remaining between them. Looked up from germline, CDR1 is KGHSH and CDR2 is LQKENI. The CDR3 has 14 residues. The CDR3 sequence: CASSPRPAPDTQYF. The CDR3 region has the DNA TGTGCCAGCTCACCGAGGCCCGCCCCAGATACGCAGTATTTT. Complete variable domain (other parts from reference TRBV18 and TRBJ2-3): NAGVMQNPRHLVRRRGQEARLRCSPMKGHSHVYWYRQLPEEGLKFMVYLQKENIIDESGMPKERFSAEFPKEGPSILRIQQVVRGDSAAYFCASSPRPAPDTQYFGPGTRLTVL.

The V call is TRBV11-2, the J call TRBJ1-5; D remains ambiguous. Germline lookup yields CDR1 SGHAT and CDR2 FQNNGV. This CDR3 is built from 14 residues. The germline V and J ends were trimmed by 5 bases and 0 bases, with 8 bases remaining between them. The CDR3 nucleotides read TGTGCCAGCAGCCCAGACAATAGCAATCAGCCCCAGCATTTT. The encoded protein is CASSPDNSNQPQHF.

The rearrangement uses TRBV28 and TRBJ2-1; 10 nucleotides align to TRBD2. V shed 6 bases, J shed 6 bases, and the junction held 11 bases outside the gene matches. Per the germline V gene, CDR1 is MDHEN and CDR2 is SYDVKM. The CDR3 is 16 amino acids. DNA of the CDR3: TGTGCCAGCAGCCCTCCCGGTCTAGCGGGGGTCAATGAGCAGTTCTTC. As protein: CASSPPGLAGVNEQFF. Together with reference TRBV28 and TRBJ2-1, the CDR3 gives the full variable domain: DVKVTQSSRYLVKRTGEKVFLECVQDMDHENMFWYRQDPGLGLRLIYFSYDVKMKEKGDIPEGYSVSREKKERFSLILESASTNQTSMYLCASSPPGLAGVNEQFFGPGTRLTVL.

This chain joins TRBV5-5 and TRBJ2-3; 8 bases align to TRBD2. V dropped 6 bases and J dropped 4; count of bases not matched to a gene: 7. The CDR3 consists of 14 residues. Germline V CDR1 and CDR2: SGHKS, YYEKEE (reference sequence). The CDR3 DNA reads TGTGCCAGCAACCGGGGGGGTAGCGCAGATACGCAGTATTTT. Amino acid sequence: CASNRGGSADTQYF.

This clone was seen a few times. This chain connects TRBV5-1 to TRBJ2-7; 9 positions agree with TRBD1. With V trimmed by 0 bases and J by 5 bases, 3 bases remained unmatched. Germline V gene data show CDR1 as SGHRS and CDR2 as YFSETQ. This CDR3 has 14 amino acids. The CDR3, as DNA: TGCGCCAGCAGCTTGGACAGGGGGCGGGACGAGCAGTACTTC. Protein sequence: CASSLDRGRDEQYF. The entire variable domain, with the rest obtained from reference TRBV5-1 and TRBJ2-7, is as follows: KAGVTQTPRYLIKTRGQQVTLSCSPISGHRSVSWYQQTPGQGLQFLFEYFSETQRNKGNFPGRFSGRQFSNSRSEMNVSTLELGDSALYLCASSLDRGRDEQYFGPGTRLTVT.

The chain carries TRBV27 and TRBJ2-1; 7 bases match TRBD2. The CDR3 spans 13 residues. Germline V gives CDR1 MNHEY, CDR2 SMNVEV (reference sequence). V lost 3 bases and J lost 8; bases outside the gene matches: 4. The chain's CDR3 is CASSFGGRHEQFF. The CDR3 bases are TGTGCCAGCAGTTTTGGCGGGAGACATGAGCAGTTCTTC.

J is TRBJ1-6 and V is TRBV6-8; possible D gene TRBD1, 5 bases. Germline assignment: CDR1 MNHGY and CDR2 SAAAGT. This CDR3 spans 15 amino acids. Trimming took 2 bases from V and 7 from J, leaving 12 bases between them. The CDR3 DNA sequence: TGTGCCAGCAGTTACCCAGGGTGGCGGAATTCACCCCTCCACTTT. It specifies CASSYPGWRNSPLHF.

V gene TRBV4-2 combines with J gene TRBJ2-3; 7 nucleotides agree with TRBD1. This CDR3 spans 15 amino acids. CDR1 and CDR2 from the germline V gene are LGHNA and YNFKEQ. Losses at the gene ends were 1 base for V and 2 bases for J; bases not matched to a gene: 3. CDR3 sequence reads: CASSQAGQSTDTQYF. CDR3 nucleotides: TGTGCCAGCAGCCAAGCGGGACAGTCCACAGATACGCAGTATTTT.

This chain joins TRBV7-9 and TRBJ1-2, with TRBD1 matching 9 bases. Germline CDR1 SEHNR, CDR2 FQNEAQ (reference sequence). The CDR3 loop spans 18 amino acids. V shed 4 bases and J 8 bases; nucleotides not matched to a gene: 20. The CDR3 region is CASSYRPGTGPPPGGYTF. CDR3 in DNA: TGTGCCAGCAGCTACCGCCCAGGGACAGGGCCACCACCGGGGGGCTACACCTTC.

The chain links TRBV6-5 to TRBJ1-2; TRBD1 aligns across 7 bases. The CDR3 has 14 amino acids. CDR1 and CDR2 (germline): MNHEY, SVGAGI. The J segment lost 6 bases and the V segment lost 6 bases, leaving 10 bases of the junction unmatched. The CDR3 bases are TGTGCCAGCAGACCTTCCGGGACAGATAATGGCTACACCTTC. It codes for CASRPSGTDNGYTF.

CDR3 DNA sequence: TGTGCCAGCAGTCACAGGCGCACAGATACGCAGTATTTT. It specifies CASSHRRTDTQYF. The V gene is TRBV25-1, the J gene TRBJ2-3, with D perhaps matching TRBD1 (5 bases). The V and J ends lost 5 bases and 1 base respectively, with 7 bases between them. The CDR3 is made up of 13 amino acids. CDR1 is MGHDK and CDR2 is SYGVNS in the germline V gene.

This clone was seen only once. The rearrangement links TRBV23-1 to TRBJ1-1; D gene ambiguous. TRBV23-1 is marked as an open reading frame, function uncertain. V dropped 5 bases and J dropped 1 base, with 8 bases sitting between them. The CDR3 sequence is 13 residues long. The DNA for the CDR3 is TGCGCCAGCAGTGAACAGCAGAACACTGAAGCTTTCTTT. This sequence encodes CASSEQQNTEAFF.

A few counts support this clone. J is TRBJ1-5 and V is TRBV6-5; the D is unclear. V lost 2 bases and J 0 bases, leaving 11 bases between the germline ends. The CDR3 is made up of 16 amino acids. The germline V gene encodes CDR1 MNHEY and CDR2 SVGAGI. CDR3 bases: TGTGCCAGCAGTTACCGACATCCATCTAGCAATCAGCCCCAGCATTTT. It translates to CASSYRHPSSNQPQHF.

This clone was recorded only once. V gene TRBV27 combines with J gene TRBJ2-5; 9 positions match TRBD1. The assigned J gene may be wrong: the sequence end matches TRBJ2-7 better. The CDR3 is 14 residues long. Germline V gives CDR1 MNHEY, CDR2 SMNVEV (reference sequence). CDR3 sequence: CASSFGQGNYEQYF. The CDR3, as DNA: TGTGCCAGCAGTTTTGGACAGGGGAACTACGAGCAGTACTTC.

The gene calls are TRBV6-5 and TRBJ1-5, with a possible D match to TRBD1 (6 bases). The CDR3 is made up of 12 amino acids. Germline assignment: CDR1 MNHEY and CDR2 SVGAGI. Trimming removed 6 bases from V and 5 bases from J, with 8 bases in between. CDR3 DNA: TGTGCCAGCAGAAAGGGGGATCAGCCCCAGCATTTT. Its translation is CASRKGDQPQHF.

This chain uses TRBV6-7 with TRBJ1-5, with a weak D call TRBD1 (5 bases). TRBV6-7 is reported as an ORF; its role is uncertain. V lost 2 bases and J 5 bases, leaving 10 bases between the germline ends. The length of the CDR3 is 14 residues. The CDR3 DNA reads as TGTGCCAGCAGTTACCGACAGCCTCATCAGCCCCAGCATTTT. Translating it yields CASSYRQPHQPQHF.

This clone was detected a few times. This sequence joins TRBV7-9 and TRBJ1-3, with TRBD1 matching over 8 bases. CDR1 is SEHNR, CDR2 FQNEAQ, per germline (reference sequence). The CDR3 has 17 amino acids. The junction had 5 bases not matched to a gene; V was cut back by 1 base and J by 0 bases. In DNA, the CDR3 is TGTGCCAGCAGCTTAGGGGCAGGGGGCTACTCTGGAAACACCATATATTTT. It is translated as CASSLGAGGYSGNTIYF. The entire variable domain, with the rest obtained from reference TRBV7-9 and TRBJ1-3, is as follows: DTGVSQNPRHKITKRGQNVTFRCDPISEHNRLYWYRQTLGQGPEFLTYFQNEAQLEKSRLLSDRFSAERPKGSFSTLEIQRTEQGDSAMYLCASSLGAGGYSGNTIYFGEGSWLTVV.

This clone was counted only a few times. This rearrangement joins TRBV27 to TRBJ2-7, with D possibly being TRBD2 (6 bases). The CDR3 length is 13 residues. Germline V gene data show CDR1 as MNHEY and CDR2 as SMNVEV (reference sequence). Trimming took off 8 bases at V and 3 bases at J, with 14 bases between the two ends. The CDR3, as DNA: TGTGCCAGCCGGACGGGACTGTACTACGAGCAGTACTTC. This sequence encodes CASRTGLYYEQYF.

The chain recombines TRBV19 with TRBJ1-1, with D unclear. The germline CDR1 and CDR2 sequences are LNHDA and SQIVND (reference sequence). Trimming stripped 6 bases from V and 1 base from J, with 6 bases between. The CDR3 totals 12 residues. The CDR3 sequence is CASRAGNTEAFF. CDR3 DNA: TGTGCCAGTAGGGCAGGGAACACTGAAGCTTTCTTT.

This clone showed up just a few times. The chain couples TRBV7-9 to TRBJ1-3, with 7 bases fitting TRBD1. Germline trimming cut 4 bases from V and 0 bases from J; bases unmatched to any gene: 15. The germline V gene encodes CDR1 SEHNR and CDR2 FQNEAQ (reference sequence). The CDR3 contains 19 residues. CDR3 sequence reads: CASSSPRDSYLFSGNTIYF. In nucleotides, the CDR3 is TGTGCCAGCAGCTCCCCCCGGGACAGTTACCTATTCTCTGGAAACACCATATATTTT.

The chain is built from TRBV15 and TRBJ1-5; 7 bases fit TRBD1. With V trimmed by 1 base and J by 4 bases, 1 base remained unmatched. Germline-derived CDR1 and CDR2 are LNHNV and YYDKDF (reference sequence). This CDR3 region has 14 residues. The CDR3 region has the DNA TGTGCCACCAGCAGAGCGACAGGGAATCAGCCCCAGCATTTT. Protein sequence: CATSRATGNQPQHF. Full variable domain (outside the CDR3, taken from reference TRBV15 and TRBJ1-5): DAMVIQNPRYQVTQFGKPVTLSCSQTLNHNVMYWYQQKSSQAPKLLFHYYDKDFNNEADTPDNFQSRRPNTSFCFLDIRSPGLGDTAMYLCATSRATGNQPQHFGDGTRLSIL.

This chain connects TRBV15 to TRBJ1-5; possibly TRBD1 for D (6 bases). CDR3 length: 15 residues. Trimming cost V 1 base and J 4 bases, with 11 bases left between them. Germline assignment: CDR1 LNHNV and CDR2 YYDKDF (reference sequence). CDR3 nucleotide sequence: TGTGCCACCAGCAGAGGACAGGTGGGGAATCAGCCCCAGCATTTT. Its protein product is CATSRGQVGNQPQHF.

A few counts support this clone. The chain has TRBV25-1 and TRBJ2-3; TRBD2 aligns across 10 bases. Per the germline V gene, CDR1 is MGHDK and CDR2 is SYGVNS. This CDR3 is 14 amino acids long. With 3 bases clipped from V and 6 bases from J, the junction kept 3 bases outside the gene matches. CDR3 coding DNA: TGTGCCAGCAGTGATCCTAGCGGGAGCGATACGCAGTATTTT. Its protein is CASSDPSGSDTQYF.

The chain carries TRBV6-5 and TRBJ2-1; a possible D gene is TRBD2 (5 bases). The CDR3 is 13 residues long. CDR1 and CDR2 (germline): MNHEY, SVGAGI. The V gene lost 0 bases and the J gene lost 15 bases, with 15 bases spanning the gap. The CDR3 region has the DNA TGTGCCAGCAGTTACTCGAAAAGGGAGAAGCTGTTCTTC. This codes for CASSYSKREKLFF.

The rearrangement joins TRBV7-9 to TRBJ2-3; D is ambiguous. CDR3 size: 15 residues. The germline V gene encodes CDR1 SEHNR and CDR2 FQNEAQ (reference sequence). The V end was cut by 4 bases, the J end by 1 base, with 12 bases between. CDR3 sequence reads: CASSSVIRGTDTQYF. In nucleotides, the CDR3 is TGTGCCAGCAGCTCGGTTATTCGGGGCACAGATACGCAGTATTTT.